The 11 T cell receptor beta chains listed next were all sequenced from one sample in a study of T cell changes during pregnancy in multiple sclerosis. Sequencing used immunoSEQ multiplex PCR; TCRdb keeps in-frame clones, though not all of them. The table has roughly 76,000 clones, 75% to 95% seen once. This material consisted of CD4+ T cells from peripheral blood mononuclear cells, taken in the second trimester of pregnancy. These TCRs come from a female donor with multiple sclerosis, enrolled in a pregnancy study.

V usage is TRBV5-8 and J usage is TRBJ2-2, with a weak D call TRBD1 (6 bases). The germline V gene has CDR1 SGHTS and CDR2 YDEGEE. There are 15 residues in the CDR3. V dropped 5 bases and J dropped 4 bases, with 15 bases sitting between them. The CDR3 DNA is TGTGCCAGCAGTCTTGGACAGAGGACCACCGGGGAGCTGTTTTTT. As protein: CASSLGQRTTGELFF.

V is TRBV19 and J is TRBJ1-2; D perhaps matches TRBD1 (5 bases). The V gene lost 1 base and the J gene lost 7 bases, with 16 bases spanning the gap. The CDR3 is 15 amino acids. Germline CDR1 and CDR2: LNHDA and SQIVND (reference sequence). CDR3 sequence (DNA): TGTGCCAGTAGTATAGTCTTGGGAACAGGCTCTGGCTACACCTTC. Residues: CASSIVLGTGSGYTF.

J is TRBJ2-5 and V is TRBV7-8; D unresolved. V was shortened by 5 bases and J by 2 bases, with 33 bases between the two germline ends. The CDR3 has 21 residues. Germline V gene data show CDR1 as SGHVS and CDR2 as FQNEAQ. CDR3 bases: TGTGCCAGCAGCCCCTCGAAAGGATCTTTGCGCGACTCATATAGGCAAGAGACCCAGTACTTC. This codes for CASSPSKGSLRDSYRQETQYF.

The V and J genes are TRBV5-4 and TRBJ2-3, with 9 bases fitting TRBD2. CDR1 is SGHNT, CDR2 YYREEE, per germline (reference sequence). J gave up 0 bases and V 2 bases, and 4 bases lay outside the gene matches. The CDR3 has 16 residues. CDR3 region: CASSLRTSASTDTQYF. The CDR3 DNA is TGTGCCAGCAGCTTACGGACTAGCGCTAGCACAGATACGCAGTATTTT.

The rearrangement links TRBV6-5 to TRBJ1-2; TRBD1 matches at 7 bases. The trim removed 2 bases at V and 4 bases at J, leaving 7 bases unmatched. The CDR3 loop spans 15 amino acids. Germline loops: CDR1 MNHEY, CDR2 SVGAGI. In DNA form, the CDR3 reads TGTGCCAGCAGTTACGAGGGGGCTCCCGTCTATGGCTACACCTTC. Translated: CASSYEGAPVYGYTF.

This chain connects TRBV9 to TRBJ2-2; TRBD1 matches 7 bases. The CDR3 contains 16 residues. V shed 3 bases, J shed 1 base, and the junction held 6 bases outside the gene matches. CDR1 is SGDLS and CDR2 is YYNGEE in the germline V gene. CDR3 amino acids: CASSAWGQLNTGELFF. CDR3 coding DNA: TGTGCCAGCAGCGCATGGGGACAGCTGAACACCGGGGAGCTGTTTTTT.

The chain is built from TRBV7-9 and TRBJ2-3; 9 bases align to TRBD2. Per the germline V gene, CDR1 is SEHNR and CDR2 is FQNEAQ (reference sequence). The CDR3 length is 19 residues. V shed 5 bases and J 6 bases; nucleotides not matched to a gene: 21. CDR3 region: CASSALAGGTTLMADTQYF. The CDR3 DNA follows: TGTGCCAGCAGCGCCCTGGCGGGGGGGACGACCTTAATGGCGGATACGCAGTATTTT.

The chain is built from TRBV15 and TRBJ1-1, with TRBD1 identical over 7 bases. Per germline, CDR1 LNHNV and CDR2 YYDKDF (reference sequence). The V segment lost 1 base and the J segment 8 bases; nucleotides outside the gene matches: 7. This CDR3 has 14 residues. The CDR3 reads CATSRVGGGEEAFF. The CDR3 coding sequence is TGTGCCACCAGCAGAGTAGGGGGCGGTGAGGAAGCTTTCTTT.

The chain is built from TRBV7-8 and TRBJ2-4; 12 nucleotides line up with TRBD2. This CDR3 contains 18 residues. Germline V gene sequence: CDR1 SGHVS, CDR2 FQNEAQ. The ends lost 5 bases at V and 0 bases at J; junction bases unmatched: 8. CDR3 sequence reads: CASSPRTSGEIAKNIQYF. For the CDR3, the DNA is TGTGCCAGCAGCCCCCGGACTAGCGGGGAGATAGCCAAAAACATTCAGTACTTC.

This clone appeared a single time. The chain joins TRBV7-2 to TRBJ2-7; D may be TRBD1 (6 bases). Trimming shortened V by 5 bases and J by 0 bases, and 11 bases separated the two germline ends. Germline CDR1 and CDR2: SGHTA and FQGNSA. This CDR3 is 14 amino acids long. Here the CDR3 reads CASSRTGSSYEQYF. The CDR3 DNA sequence: TGTGCCAGCAGCCGTACAGGGTCCTCCTACGAGCAGTACTTC.

V and J are TRBV29-1 and TRBJ1-2; perhaps TRBD1 as D (5 bases). The germline V gene encodes CDR1 SQVTM and CDR2 ANQGSEA. The germline V and J ends were trimmed by 3 bases and 6 bases, with 14 bases remaining between them. The CDR3 extends over 13 amino acids. The CDR3 sequence: CSVDRVVGHGYTF. CDR3 in DNA: TGCAGCGTTGACAGGGTAGTGGGCCATGGCTACACCTTC. The full variable domain, rest sourced from reference TRBV29-1 and TRBJ1-2, is SAVISQKPSRDICQRGTSLTIQCQVDSQVTMMFWYRQQPGQSLTLIATANQGSEATYESGFVIDKFPISRPNLTFSTLTVSNMSPEDSSIYLCSVDRVVGHGYTFGSGTRLTVV.